The text below deals with one T cell receptor (beta chain). The antigen remains undetermined. The data were taken from a study of radiation and T cells in renal cell carcinoma. Study summary: Nephrectomy followed 15 Gy stereotactic body radiation by 4 weeks. Study-wide findings and caveats: From baseline, blood top tumor clonotypes peaked at 2 weeks post-radiation.

This CDR3 region has 17 residues. V dropped 2 bases and J dropped 2; count of bases not matched to a gene: 7. Germline lookup yields CDR1 SSHAT and CDR2 FNYEAQ (reference sequence). Described time point: baseline pretreatment blood. Treatment meaning: 15 Gy SBRT to primary tumor, nephrectomy 4 weeks later. Produced via immunoSEQ multiplex PCR; TCRdb's table is partial and in-frame only. The table shows under 65,000 clones, with approximately 80% occurring only once. This receptor was taken from a man aged 55 to 69 with renal cell carcinoma. The rearrangement links TRBV7-7 to TRBJ2-2, with 8 bases matching TRBD2. The source was blood, collected from a patient whose treatment included radiotherapy and nephrectomy. This CDR3 reads CASSLYLLAENTGELFF. CDR3 coding DNA: TGTGCCAGCAGCTTATACTTACTAGCGGAAAACACCGGGGAGCTGTTTTTT.